One and the same sample provided the 26 T cell receptor beta chains below, sequenced in a study of cytomegalovirus exposure and HLA in healthy donors. The PCR had 60 Vbeta and 13 Jbeta primers. Repertoires were generated with immunoSEQ multiplex PCR, while TCRdb's copy carries only in-frame clones and drops some. The profile shows roughly 96,000 clones, around 74% of them singletons. The sequenced sample was PBMCs. The receptors here all came from a woman aged 70 to 79 in good health and CMV-seropositive.

This clone appeared a single time. The genes are TRBV2 and TRBJ1-5, with 9 bases that match TRBD1. With V trimmed by 6 bases and J by 1 base, 4 bases remained unmatched. The CDR3 has 15 residues. Looked up from germline, CDR1 is SNHLY and CDR2 is FYNNEI. This CDR3 is CASRAGTGSNQPQHF. DNA of the CDR3: TGTGCCAGCAGAGCCGGGACAGGGAGCAATCAGCCCCAGCATTTT.

The rearrangement links TRBV5-4 to TRBJ2-7; 7 positions agree with TRBD1. J lost 6 bases, V lost 7 bases, and 10 bases had no gene match. CDR1 and CDR2 from the germline V gene are SGHNT and YYREEE (reference sequence). The CDR3 sequence is 13 residues long. In DNA form, the CDR3 reads TGTGCCAGCGGACACAGGGGCACCGGCGAGCAGTACTTC. It specifies CASGHRGTGEQYF.

The chain recombines TRBV7-2 with TRBJ2-1, with unresolved D. V gave up 2 bases and J gave up 16 bases, with 15 bases separating them. Germline CDR1 and CDR2: SGHTA and FQGNSA. The CDR3 spans 12 residues. The CDR3 region is CASSLSNRMVFF. The DNA for the CDR3 is TGTGCCAGCAGCTTATCTAATAGAATGGTTTTCTTC. Full variable domain (rest looked up from reference TRBV7-2 and TRBJ2-1): GAGVSQSPSNKVTEKGKDVELRCDPISGHTALYWYRQSLGQGLEFLIYFQGNSAPDKSGLPSDRFSAERTGGSVSTLTIQRTQQEDSAVYLCASSLSNRMVFFGPGTRLTVL.

This chain connects TRBV4-3 to TRBJ2-2; possibly TRBD2 for D (6 bases). The CDR3 has 19 residues. CDR1 is LGHNA and CDR2 is YSLEER in the germline V gene. The V end was cut by 0 bases, the J end by 5 bases, with 22 bases between. In nucleotides, the CDR3 is TGCGCCAGCAGCCAAGATCAGGAGGGCCTGTGGACGAGGACCGGGGAGCTGTTTTTT. This gives the protein CASSQDQEGLWTRTGELFF.

This clone was observed a few times. V is TRBV19 and J is TRBJ2-7; 7 bases match TRBD1. The trim removed 7 bases at V and 1 base at J, leaving 10 bases unmatched. The CDR3 has 15 amino acids. The germline CDR1 and CDR2 sequences are LNHDA and SQIVND (reference sequence). The CDR3 DNA sequence: TGTGCCAGTACCCGAGACAGGGAAACGTCCTACGAGCAGTACTTC. It codes for CASTRDRETSYEQYF.

The genes are TRBV28 and TRBJ2-7; D not certain. Trimming left V 2 bases short and J 4 bases short, with 12 bases between. The CDR3 is 14 residues long. Germline assignment: CDR1 MDHEN and CDR2 SYDVKM. For the CDR3, the DNA is TGTGCCAGCAGTTTACTTGGCATAAAGTACGAGCAGTACTTC. Amino acids: CASSLLGIKYEQYF.

The genes are TRBV28 and TRBJ2-3; 8 nucleotides line up with TRBD1. CDR1 is MDHEN and CDR2 is SYDVKM in the germline V gene. The CDR3 contains 17 residues. V lost 5 bases to trimming and J lost 4 bases; unmatched junction nucleotides: 14. The CDR3 sequence: CASSKTGGPRYSDTQYF. The CDR3, as DNA: TGTGCCAGCAGTAAAACAGGGGGACCCCGCTATTCAGATACGCAGTATTTT.

V usage is TRBV4-3 and J usage is TRBJ2-7; D is possibly TRBD2 (6 bases). The germline V and J ends were trimmed by 1 base and 0 bases, with 16 bases remaining between them. In germline, CDR1 is LGHNA, CDR2 YSLEER. This CDR3 region has 17 residues. The CDR3 nucleotides are TGCGCCAGCAGCCAAGCGGGTCGGGGGACGACCTCCTACGAGCAGTACTTC. Protein product: CASSQAGRGTTSYEQYF.

The chain recombines TRBV19 with TRBJ2-1, with 9 bases fitting TRBD2. This CDR3 comprises 15 residues. The trim removed 0 bases at V and 8 bases at J, leaving 5 bases unmatched. The V gene's germline CDR1 is LNHDA and CDR2 SQIVND (reference sequence). CDR3 nucleotides: TGTGCCAGTAGTATAGATCGAGCGGGGGGCTATGAGCAGTTCTTC. Translated: CASSIDRAGGYEQFF.

This clone was recorded a few times. This rearrangement joins TRBV9 to TRBJ2-5; TRBD1 agrees at 9 bases. CDR1 is SGDLS, CDR2 YYNGEE, per germline. The CDR3 runs to 17 residues. The trim removed 4 bases at V and 2 bases at J, leaving 12 bases unmatched. The CDR3 sequence: CASSNLGTGRPQETQYF. CDR3 nucleotides: TGTGCCAGCAGCAATCTTGGGACAGGGAGACCACAAGAGACCCAGTACTTC.

Points on this clone: Other DNA sequences in the sample encode the same CDR3. V usage is TRBV5-1 and J usage is TRBJ2-2; weak D call: TRBD1 (6 bases). Germline-derived CDR1 and CDR2 are SGHRS and YFSETQ. This CDR3 has 13 residues. Trimming shortened V by 4 bases and J by 4 bases, and 8 bases separated the two germline ends. The CDR3 sequence is CASSLQGTGELFF. CDR3 DNA: TGCGCCAGCAGCCTACAGGGCACCGGGGAGCTGTTTTTT. The complete variable domain, with remaining parts taken from reference TRBV5-1 and TRBJ2-2, reads KAGVTQTPRYLIKTRGQQVTLSCSPISGHRSVSWYQQTPGQGLQFLFEYFSETQRNKGNFPGRFSGRQFSNSRSEMNVSTLELGDSALYLCASSLQGTGELFFGEGSRLTVL.

V gene TRBV9 combines with J gene TRBJ1-2; D gene unclear. This CDR3 comprises 17 residues. CDR1 is SGDLS, CDR2 YYNGEE, per germline. Trimming left V 2 bases short and J 6 bases short, with 23 bases between. The DNA of the CDR3 is TGTGCCAGCAGCGTCAGGACCGGCGGGTGGGGTTTGGATGGCTACACCTTC. Translating gives CASSVRTGGWGLDGYTF.

This clone was recorded a few times. The rearrangement uses TRBV6-1 and TRBJ2-7; 7 positions match TRBD2. Germline CDR1 MNHNS, CDR2 SASEGT. The CDR3 is 14 amino acids. V was pared by 6 bases and J by 0 bases, with 5 bases of the junction left unmatched. The CDR3 is CASRGTIASYEQYF. DNA of the CDR3: TGTGCCAGCAGGGGGACTATAGCCTCCTACGAGCAGTACTTC.

The gene calls are TRBV9 and TRBJ1-3, with unresolved D. The V end was cut by 1 base, the J end by 8 bases, with 7 bases between. Germline-derived CDR1 and CDR2 are SGDLS and YYNGEE. The length of the CDR3 is 12 residues. CDR3 nucleotide sequence: TGTGCCAGCAGCGTATCAGAGGACACCATATATTTT. Translating gives CASSVSEDTIYF. The full variable domain, completed using reference TRBV9 and TRBJ1-3, is DSGVTQTPKHLITATGQRVTLRCSPRSGDLSVYWYQQSLDQGLQFLIQYYNGEERAKGNILERFSAQQFPDLHSELNLSSLELGDSALYFCASSVSEDTIYFGEGSWLTVV.

This chain uses TRBV28 with TRBJ1-5; 9 nucleotides line up with TRBD1. The trim removed 7 bases at V and 6 bases at J, leaving 7 bases unmatched. Germline V CDR1 and CDR2: MDHEN, SYDVKM. This CDR3 has 14 amino acids. This CDR3 reads CASNFRTGVQPQHF. Written as DNA, the CDR3 is TGTGCCAGCAACTTCCGGACAGGGGTTCAGCCCCAGCATTTT.

This chain links TRBV5-1 with TRBJ1-1; 8 bases align to TRBD1. The CDR3 covers 16 residues. V was pared by 0 bases and J by 4 bases, with 8 bases of the junction left unmatched. CDR1 and CDR2 from the germline V gene are SGHRS and YFSETQ. CDR3 amino acids: CASSLAPGGAGTEAFF. DNA of the CDR3: TGCGCCAGCAGCTTGGCTCCAGGGGGCGCGGGCACTGAAGCTTTCTTT.

This chain connects TRBV28 to TRBJ2-1; D is undetermined. Germline CDR1 and CDR2: MDHEN and SYDVKM. V lost 10 bases, J lost 0 bases, and 10 bases lay in between. CDR3 length: 13 amino acids. CDR3 sequence reads: CATSGNSYNEQFF. The CDR3 DNA is TGTGCCACTTCAGGAAACTCCTACAATGAGCAGTTCTTC.

The chain recombines TRBV4-3 with TRBJ2-7, with D tentatively TRBD1 (6 bases). Germline V lookup: CDR1 LGHNA, CDR2 YSLEER. Trimming pared 0 bases from V and 6 bases from J, leaving 12 bases between. This CDR3 contains 14 residues. In DNA, the CDR3 is TGCGCCAGCAGCCAAGACCCAGGGGCCCGCGAGCAGTACTTC. Translation: CASSQDPGAREQYF.

This chain connects TRBV28 to TRBJ1-6; tentatively, D is TRBD1 (6 bases). The ends were cut back, 5 bases at V and 7 bases at J, with 15 bases in the middle. CDR3 size: 15 residues. Germline CDR1 reads MDHEN; CDR2 reads SYDVKM. The CDR3: CASSPSQGPNSPLHF. DNA for the CDR3: TGTGCCAGCAGTCCCTCACAGGGCCCGAATTCACCCCTCCACTTT.

Concerning this clone: Other DNA sequences in this specimen translate into the identical CDR3. The chain carries TRBV27 and TRBJ2-7; D is undetermined. V was pared by 4 bases and J by 4 bases, with 17 bases between. CDR1 is MNHEY and CDR2 is SMNVEV in the germline V gene (reference sequence). The CDR3 runs to 15 residues. The CDR3 is CASSSPGTRRYEQYF. The CDR3 nucleotides read TGTGCCAGCAGTTCTCCGGGTACGCGAAGGTACGAGCAGTACTTC.

The chain employs TRBV19 and TRBJ2-7; possible D gene TRBD2, 6 bases. The CDR3 extends over 15 amino acids. Germline CDR1 reads LNHDA; CDR2 reads SQIVND (reference sequence). The V end was cut by 3 bases, the J end by 4 bases, with 16 bases between. CDR3: CASSISRLEGYEQYF. The CDR3 nucleotides are TGTGCCAGTAGTATTTCGAGGTTGGAGGGGTACGAGCAGTACTTC.

The gene calls are TRBV30 and TRBJ2-1, with 10 bases that match TRBD2. The V and J ends lost 5 bases and 1 base, in that order; junction bases with no gene match: 11. The CDR3 is 17 amino acids. Germline CDR1 reads GTSNPN; CDR2 reads SVGIG (reference sequence). The CDR3 sequence is CAWLQLAGLGSYNEQFF. The CDR3 bases are TGTGCCTGGCTACAACTAGCGGGACTAGGGTCCTACAATGAGCAGTTCTTC.

The chain joins TRBV6-6 to TRBJ2-3; 9 bases fit TRBD2. The germline V gene has CDR1 MNHNY and CDR2 SVGAGI (reference sequence). The CDR3 consists of 14 residues. The V segment lost 7 bases and the J segment 5 bases; nucleotides outside the gene matches: 7. CDR3 nucleotide sequence: TGTGCCAGCATGCTGCGGGGGGGAATAGATACGCAGTATTTT. This sequence encodes CASMLRGGIDTQYF.

The chain has TRBV19 and TRBJ2-3; TRBD1 matches 8 bases. CDR3 length equals 14 residues. Germline V gene lookup returns CDR1 LNHDA and CDR2 SQIVND (reference sequence). V lost 5 bases to trimming and J lost 5 bases; unmatched junction nucleotides: 6. CDR3 sequence: CASSPGQGGDTQYF. For the CDR3, the DNA is TGTGCCAGTAGTCCTGGACAGGGAGGAGATACGCAGTATTTT.

The rearrangement uses TRBV29-1 and TRBJ2-3; 11 nucleotides agree with TRBD2. The CDR3 has 14 residues. CDR1 and CDR2 (germline): SQVTM, ANQGSEA. The V gene end was trimmed by 6 bases and the J gene end by 1 base; junction bases not matched to a gene: 3. Written as DNA, the CDR3 is TGCAGCGTCAAACTAGCGGGGGGCACAGATACGCAGTATTTT. Protein sequence: CSVKLAGGTDTQYF.

CDR3 coding DNA: TGTGCCAGCAGCTTAGGGGGACAGCTTAACTATGGCTACACCTTC. It yields the protein CASSLGGQLNYGYTF. The rearrangement uses TRBV7-2 and TRBJ1-2; the match to TRBD1 covers 7 bases. The CDR3 is 15 residues long. Germline V gene data show CDR1 as SGHTA and CDR2 as FQGNSA. V was clipped by 1 base and J by 1 base; unmatched bases: 3.